Presented here are 20 T cell receptor beta chains from one specimen sequenced in a study of OX40 agonist ivuxolimab in advanced cancers. Libraries were prepared by immunoSEQ multiplex PCR; TCRdb keeps only in-frame clonotypes and omits some of them. This sample yields tens of thousands of clones, of which about 88% are seen a single time; roughly 0.3% belongs to the top ten. Sequencing used CD4+ or CD8+ T cells sorted from blood, obtained in a trial of the OX40 agonist ivuxolimab. The receptors here all came from an adult with an advanced solid tumor such as melanoma, head and neck, liver or kidney cancer.

This sequence joins TRBV5-6 and TRBJ1-1, with TRBD1 matching 9 bases. Germline CDR1 and CDR2: SGHDT and YYEEEE. There are 17 residues in the CDR3. The trim removed 4 bases at V and 4 bases at J, leaving 14 bases unmatched. CDR3 region: CASSVGQGLRLGTEAFF. CDR3 nucleotides: TGTGCCAGCAGCGTGGGACAGGGTCTACGCCTGGGCACTGAAGCTTTCTTT.

The chain is built from TRBV6-4 and TRBJ2-3; the match to TRBD1 covers 7 bases. The V and J ends lost 2 bases and 1 base, in that order; junction bases with no gene match: 3. The CDR3 covers 15 residues. The germline V gene encodes CDR1 MRHNA and CDR2 SNTAGT. The CDR3 protein is CASSDRGQGTDTQYF. As DNA, the CDR3 is TGTGCCAGCAGTGACAGGGGGCAAGGCACAGATACGCAGTATTTT.

This CDR3 reads CASSFTGGPGDNEQFF. Written as DNA, the CDR3 is TGTGCCAGCAGCTTCACGGGGGGGCCCGGAGACAATGAGCAGTTCTTC. V usage is TRBV7-2 and J usage is TRBJ2-1; TRBD2 matches at 8 bases. Unmatched junction bases numbered 9, after V lost 3 bases and J lost 5 bases. In germline, CDR1 is SGHTA, CDR2 FQGNSA. This CDR3 has 16 residues. Full variable domain (outside the CDR3, taken from reference TRBV7-2 and TRBJ2-1): GAGVSQSPSNKVTEKGKDVELRCDPISGHTALYWYRQSLGQGLEFLIYFQGNSAPDKSGLPSDRFSAERTGGSVSTLTIQRTQQEDSAVYLCASSFTGGPGDNEQFFGPGTRLTVL.

The chain uses TRBV7-3 and TRBJ1-2; no clear D gene. The CDR3 length is 15 residues. V gave up 5 bases and J gave up 5 bases, with 18 bases separating them. Germline V gene data show CDR1 as SGHTA and CDR2 as FQGTGA. The CDR3 nucleotides read TGTGCCAGCAGCCCCCGCGGAGGATCATCGTATGGCTACACCTTC. Protein: CASSPRGGSSYGYTF.

The genes are TRBV7-2 and TRBJ1-1; perhaps TRBD1 as D (5 bases). CDR1 and CDR2 (germline): SGHTA, FQGNSA. This CDR3 is 14 amino acids long. V was cut by 0 bases and J by 11 bases, with 16 bases left in between. Written as DNA, the CDR3 is TGTGCCAGCAGCTTAGCTACCGGGACTCGCGGTGCTTTCTTT. This translates into CASSLATGTRGAFF. Full variable domain (rest looked up from reference TRBV7-2 and TRBJ1-1): GAGVSQSPSNKVTEKGKDVELRCDPISGHTALYWYRQSLGQGLEFLIYFQGNSAPDKSGLPSDRFSAERTGGSVSTLTIQRTQQEDSAVYLCASSLATGTRGAFFGQGTRLTVV.

The chain joins TRBV5-1 to TRBJ1-2, with TRBD1 identical over 7 bases. This CDR3 is built from 16 residues. Germline assignment: CDR1 SGHRS and CDR2 YFSETQ. V was clipped by 2 bases and J by 6 bases; unmatched bases: 13. The CDR3 loop reads CASSFSRDSLRDGYTF. The CDR3 DNA is TGCGCCAGCAGCTTTTCACGGGACAGCCTCCGGGATGGCTACACCTTC.

CDR3: CASSYSNRGDTEAFF. The CDR3 region has the DNA TGTGCCAGCAGTTACTCGAACAGGGGGGACACTGAAGCTTTCTTT. The V call is TRBV6-5, the J call TRBJ1-1; 8 nucleotides line up with TRBD1. V trimming: 0 bases; J trimming: 3 bases; junction bases outside the gene matches: 3. CDR1 and CDR2 (germline): MNHEY, SVGAGI. The CDR3 sequence is 15 residues long.

This chain joins TRBV5-4 and TRBJ1-1; D is unclear. CDR3 length: 12 amino acids. Trimming cost V 4 bases and J 5 bases, with 9 bases left between them. The germline gives CDR1 SGHNT, CDR2 YYREEE (reference sequence). CDR3 nucleotides: TGTGCCAGCAGCCTACAGACGACTGAAGCTTTCTTT. Protein product: CASSLQTTEAFF. The complete variable domain, with remaining parts taken from reference TRBV5-4 and TRBJ1-1, reads ETGVTQSPTHLIKTRGQQVTLRCSSQSGHNTVSWYQQALGQGPQFIFQYYREEENGRGNFPPRFSGLQFPNYSSELNVNALELDDSALYLCASSLQTTEAFFGQGTRLTVV.

The chain combines TRBV9 with TRBJ2-1, with D unresolved. CDR3 length: 13 amino acids. CDR1 is SGDLS, CDR2 YYNGEE, per germline. Trimming took 1 base from V and 12 from J, leaving 14 bases between them. In nucleotides, the CDR3 is TGTGCCAGCAGCGTATTGGTCGATTCGGGGCAGTTCTTC. It encodes CASSVLVDSGQFF.

The chain is built from TRBV18 and TRBJ2-5, with D possibly being TRBD1 (5 bases). V was trimmed by 2 bases and J by 0 bases, leaving 16 bases between them. The CDR3 runs to 17 residues. Germline CDR1 and CDR2: KGHSH and LQKENI. Written as DNA, the CDR3 is TGTGCCAGCTCACCAGGGCCTCCCGCAGGGAACCAAGAGACCCAGTACTTC. It codes for CASSPGPPAGNQETQYF.

The J gene is TRBJ2-7, the V gene TRBV19, with 7 bases that match TRBD1. CDR1 is LNHDA and CDR2 is SQIVND in the germline V gene (reference sequence). The CDR3 has 14 residues. Trimming cost V 3 bases and J 5 bases; bases outside gene matches: 7. The CDR3 DNA reads TGTGCCAGTAGTATCCGGACAGGTTGGGACGAGCAGTACTTC. This codes for CASSIRTGWDEQYF.

The chain is built from TRBV19 and TRBJ1-6; tentative D call: TRBD1 (5 bases). Trimming took off 3 bases at V and 13 bases at J, with 10 bases between the two ends. The CDR3 is 12 residues long. Germline values: CDR1 LNHDA, CDR2 SQIVND (reference sequence). CDR3 region: CASSMGTSPLHF. For the CDR3, the DNA is TGTGCCAGTAGTATGGGGACCTCTCCCCTCCACTTT. Complete variable domain (other parts from reference TRBV19 and TRBJ1-6): DGGITQSPKYLFRKEGQNVTLSCEQNLNHDAMYWYRQDPGQGLRLIYYSQIVNDFQKGDIAEGYSVSREKKESFPLTVTSAQKNPTAFYLCASSMGTSPLHFGNGTRLTVT.

The gene calls are TRBV30 and TRBJ1-2; TRBD1 is a possible D gene (5 bases). Germline loops: CDR1 GTSNPN, CDR2 SVGIG (reference sequence). The CDR3 runs 12 residues. V gave up 8 bases and J gave up 4 bases, with 14 bases separating them. The CDR3 DNA sequence: TGTGCCCGGGGCGCGGGGGGCTATGGCTACACCTTC. Amino acids: CARGAGGYGYTF.

The chain joins TRBV15 to TRBJ2-7; TRBD1 agrees at 10 bases. The CDR3 has 14 residues. V lost 5 bases to trimming and J lost 2 bases; unmatched junction nucleotides: 3. The germline V gene encodes CDR1 LNHNV and CDR2 YYDKDF (reference sequence). The CDR3 reads CATSFDRGPYEQYF. The CDR3 region has the DNA TGTGCCACCAGCTTCGACAGGGGGCCCTACGAGCAGTACTTC.

The V call is TRBV6-4, the J call TRBJ2-3; D is possibly TRBD2 (6 bases). The CDR3 is 15 residues long. The V end lost 3 bases, the J end lost 7 bases, and 17 bases lay between the germline ends. Germline-derived CDR1 and CDR2 are MRHNA and SNTAGT. CDR3 nucleotides: TGTGCCAGCAGTGATATAGGGACTCCCTTACATACGCAGTATTTT. As protein: CASSDIGTPLHTQYF.

The V gene is TRBV29-1, the J gene TRBJ2-2; 7 bases line up with TRBD1. CDR1 and CDR2 (germline): SQVTM, ANQGSEA. The CDR3 spans 14 residues. Losses at the gene ends were 5 bases for V and 0 bases for J; bases not matched to a gene: 3. The CDR3 loop reads CSVRTGPNTGELFF. CDR3 sequence (DNA): TGCAGCGTTCGGACAGGACCGAACACCGGGGAGCTGTTTTTT.

The gene calls are TRBV4-1 and TRBJ2-7; 9 bases fit TRBD1. The J segment lost 7 bases and the V segment lost 1 base, leaving 5 bases of the junction unmatched. The germline CDR1 and CDR2 sequences are MGHRA and YSYEKL. CDR3 length: 14 residues. The DNA of the CDR3 is TGCGCCAGCAGCCAAGGGGACAGGGCACAAGAGCAGTACTTC. Translation: CASSQGDRAQEQYF.

The chain combines TRBV27 with TRBJ2-7; weak D call: TRBD1 (6 bases). The CDR3 has 13 amino acids. Germline V gives CDR1 MNHEY, CDR2 SMNVEV (reference sequence). V was trimmed by 6 bases and J by 5 bases, leaving 14 bases between them. CDR3 residues: CASRPTWGHEQYF. The CDR3 nucleotides are TGTGCCAGCAGACCCACGTGGGGGCACGAGCAGTACTTC.

The DNA for the CDR3 is TGTGCCAGCAGCCCAGAACTAGCGGGGGCCTCCTACGAGCAGTACTTC. It yields the protein CASSPELAGASYEQYF. The rearrangement joins TRBV5-4 to TRBJ2-7; TRBD2 agrees at 11 bases. Germline CDR1 and CDR2: SGHNT and YYREEE (reference sequence). V gave up 4 bases and J gave up 0 bases; unmatched junction bases: 6. This CDR3 spans 16 amino acids.

The rearrangement links TRBV10-3 to TRBJ2-2, with TRBD2 matching 11 bases. The CDR3 runs to 14 residues. CDR1 is ENHRY and CDR2 is SYGVKD in the germline V gene. The V gene end was trimmed by 5 bases and the J gene end by 4 bases; junction bases not matched to a gene: 0. The CDR3 protein is CAISLAGGTGELFF. The CDR3 DNA reads as TGTGCCATCAGTCTAGCGGGGGGCACCGGGGAGCTGTTTTTT.